The rows below give T cell receptor beta chains drawn from one sample of a study of CD8 T cells in ankylosing spondylitis. One entry per CDR3 protein, called by TCRdb with MiXCR from the 5' RACE reads. The sample holds 250,000 or so distinct CDR3 sequences, over 15% seen once. Sample: blood, either unsorted or a sorted T cell fraction (not recorded which). These TCRs come from a male donor with ankylosing spondylitis or in good health (not recorded which). Both conserved end residues are part of each CDR3. D genes are given only for firm matches. Where a row states a size, it is once, few, many or the class of an expanded clone; other rows omit it.

TRBJ2-7,NA,TRBV12-3/TRBV12-4,NA,CASSPGAGADVYEQYF,TGTGCCAGCAGCCCTGGGGCGGGGGCGGACGTCTACGAGCAGTACTTC
TRBJ2-1,NA,TRBV7-2,TRBD2,CASSLETSMNEQFF,TGTGCCAGCAGCTTAGAGACTAGCATGAATGAGCAGTTCTTC
TRBJ2-7,NA,TRBV2,TRBD1,CASRAGTGGRTNEQYF,TGTGCCAGCAGGGCCGGGACAGGGGGCCGGACGAACGAGCAGTACTTC
TRBJ2-1,few,TRBV3-1,NA,CASSWRAPGREHHNEQFF,TGTGCCAGCAGTTGGCGGGCCCCAGGGCGGGAACACCACAATGAGCAGTTCTTC
TRBJ2-7,few,TRBV6-1,NA,CASSTGPSYEQYF,TGTGCCAGCAGTACCGGGCCATCCTACGAGCAGTACTTC
TRBJ2-5,NA,TRBV12-3/TRBV12-4,TRBD1,CASSGGTGQETQYF,TGTGCCAGCAGCGGGGGGACAGGGCAAGAGACCCAGTACTTC
TRBJ2-3,NA,TRBV21-1,NA,CASIQPLRGTDTQYF,TGTGCCAGCATCCAACCACTGCGGGGCACAGATACGCAGTATTTT
TRBJ2-5,few,TRBV29-1,NA,CSVASGEDSATPGETQYF,TGCAGCGTTGCGTCTGGGGAGGACAGCGCTACCCCGGGAGAGACCCAGTACTTC
TRBJ2-1,NA,TRBV20-1,TRBD2,CSAREGLAVEYNEQFF,TGCAGTGCTAGAGAAGGACTAGCGGTAGAATACAATGAGCAGTTCTTC
TRBJ2-3,NA,TRBV7-2,NA,CASSFSLADTQYF,TGTGCCAGCAGCTTCTCTTTGGCGGATACGCAGTATTTT
TRBJ2-7,NA,TRBV11-2,TRBD1,CASRPGQGHYEQYF,TGTGCCAGCAGACCGGGACAGGGCCACTACGAGCAGTACTTC
TRBJ2-7,NA,TRBV11-2,TRBD1,CASTTGGTGVLKQYF,TGTGCCAGCACAACAGGGGGGACAGGGGTCTTAAAGCAGTACTTC
TRBJ2-7,few,TRBV9,NA,CASSVEGERHEQYF,TGTGCCAGCAGCGTAGAAGGGGAACGACACGAGCAGTACTTC
TRBJ2-3,NA,TRBV13,NA,CASSFETESTDTQYF,TGTGCCAGCAGCTTCGAGACAGAAAGCACAGATACGCAGTATTTT
TRBJ1-1,NA,TRBV7-9,NA,CASSLAQVAFF,TGTGCCAGCAGTTTGGCCCAGGTAGCTTTCTTT
TRBJ2-2,few,TRBV29-1,TRBD1,CSVAGGDSPGELFF,TGCAGCGTCGCAGGGGGCGATAGCCCCGGGGAGCTGTTTTTT
TRBJ1-1,few,TRBV5-1,NA,CASNSPGGGTEAFF,TGCGCCAGCAACTCCCCGGGGGGAGGCACTGAAGCTTTCTTT
TRBJ2-5,NA,TRBV29-1,NA,CSAIDRVQETQYF,TGCAGCGCGATTGACAGAGTTCAAGAGACCCAGTACTTC
TRBJ2-7,NA,TRBV29-1,TRBD2,CSVRTSLSYEQYF,TGCAGCGTCCGGACTAGCCTTTCCTACGAGCAGTACTTC
TRBJ2-2,few,TRBV21-1,NA,CASSPDPRNTGELFF,TGTGCCAGCAGCCCTGACCCCCGGAACACCGGGGAGCTGTTTTTT
TRBJ2-7,NA,TRBV27,TRBD2,CASQRAGGLSYEQYF,TGTGCCAGTCAAAGGGCGGGAGGTCTGTCCTACGAGCAGTACTTC
TRBJ2-1,few,TRBV7-6,NA,CASSSLSYNEQFF,TGTGCCAGCAGCTCGTTGTCCTACAATGAGCAGTTCTTC
TRBJ2-5,NA,TRBV7-9,TRBD2,CASSWGTSGSPETQYF,TGTGCCAGCAGCTGGGGGACTAGCGGGAGTCCGGAGACCCAGTACTTC
TRBJ1-1,NA,TRBV2,TRBD1,CASGVTPTGEGTEAFF,TGTGCCAGCGGGGTTACCCCCACAGGGGAAGGTACTGAAGCTTTCTTT
TRBJ2-7,many,TRBV5-1,NA,CASREGYEQYF,TGCGCCAGCAGGGAGGGCTACGAGCAGTACTTC
TRBJ2-2,NA,TRBV12-3/TRBV12-4,NA,CASSSWFSPSTGELFF,TGTGCCAGCAGTTCGTGGTTCAGCCCCAGCACCGGGGAGCTGTTTTTT
TRBJ2-1,few,TRBV20-1,TRBD2,CSARRREGGDEQFF,TGCAGTGCTAGACGGCGGGAGGGTGGGGATGAGCAGTTCTTC
TRBJ2-7,NA,TRBV29-1,TRBD1,CSVADGQGAYEQYF,TGCAGCGTCGCGGATGGACAGGGGGCCTACGAGCAGTACTTC
TRBJ2-5,many,TRBV12-3/TRBV12-4,NA,CASTPGGASYQETQYF,TGTGCCAGCACCCCAGGAGGGGCATCGTACCAAGAGACCCAGTACTTC
TRBJ2-7,few,TRBV28,TRBD2,CASRTFRTSGRGQEEQYF,TGTGCCAGCAGAACCTTCCGGACTAGCGGGAGGGGCCAGGAAGAGCAGTACTTC
TRBJ2-7,NA,TRBV5-1,TRBD1,CASSWIGQGVYEQYF,TGCGCCAGCAGCTGGATCGGACAGGGGGTGTACGAGCAGTACTTC
TRBJ1-1,few,TRBV20-1,NA,CSANDRLNTEAFF,TGCAGTGCCAATGACAGGCTGAACACTGAAGCTTTCTTT
TRBJ1-6,NA,TRBV27,NA,CASSFGGPYNSPLHF,TGTGCCAGCAGTTTTGGGGGGCCCTATAATTCACCCCTCCACTTT
TRBJ2-7,NA,TRBV12-3/TRBV12-4,NA,CASSWFDPSYEQYF,TGTGCCAGCAGTTGGTTCGACCCCTCCTACGAGCAGTACTTC
TRBJ2-4,many,TRBV4-1,NA,CASSQVGAAKNIQYF,TGCGCCAGCAGCCAAGTAGGTGCGGCCAAAAACATTCAGTACTTC